The clone carrying this TCR beta chain has ten or more counts. The data were obtained in a study of spatial heterogeneity in lung cancer. Time point meaning: blood at routine non-recurrence follow-up after resection. Whole RNA came from tumor, nontumor lung or frozen PBMC and was sequenced without being sorted. MiXCR, applied by TCRdb to the 5' RACE reads, yields one record per CDR3 protein. This sample has some 120,000 distinct CDR3 sequences, with 12% found just once. The TCR originated in a male donor with early-stage non-small cell lung cancer. The sequencing used PBMCs, collected at follow-up.

The CDR3 is CASSAGRVYGYTF. Here the CDR3 DNA reads TGTGCCAGCAGTGCGGGTAGGGTCTATGGCTACACCTTC. V usage is TRBV25-1 and J usage is TRBJ1-2; D is ambiguous. Germline values: CDR1 MGHDK, CDR2 SYGVNS. Trimming pared 4 bases from V and 4 bases from J, leaving 10 bases between. This CDR3 is built from 13 residues.